This paragraph covers one T cell receptor beta chain sequence. The antigen remains unidentified. This sample was taken from a study of Ad26.COV2.S vaccination and SARS-CoV-2 variants. The CDR3 extends over 13 amino acids. With 2 bases removed from V and 7 bases from J, the gap between germline ends came to 11 bases. Looked up from germline, CDR1 is ENHRY and CDR2 is SYGVKD. Study conclusions and caveats: Researchers reported similar non-spike TCR breadth in vaccine and placebo recipients. Placebo recipients had lower spike-specific TCR breadth than vaccine recipients.

This table comes from immunoSEQ multiplex PCR, and its TCRdb copy is limited to in-frame clones, with some not included. The sample gives approximately 300,000 clones, roughly 84% of which show up once; more than 1.5% is in the top ten. Indicated treatment: some 20 received Ad26.COV2.S at low or high dose, single or two shots; roughly five received placebo; per-sample allocation not given. Sampling was performed 63 days after the first vaccine or placebo injection. Based in Boston, the donor was an adult of 18-55 years. The sample consisted of peripheral blood, taken in a trial of Ad26.COV2.S vaccine versus placebo. The rearrangement joins TRBV10-3 to TRBJ1-2; D perhaps matches TRBD1 (5 bases). The sequence was collected from a person between 18 and 60 years old who received the Ad26.COV2.S COVID-19 vaccine or a placebo. The CDR3 coding sequence is TGTGCCATCAGTGAGAGCGGGGCGGGTGGCTACACCTTC. Residues: CAISESGAGGYTF.